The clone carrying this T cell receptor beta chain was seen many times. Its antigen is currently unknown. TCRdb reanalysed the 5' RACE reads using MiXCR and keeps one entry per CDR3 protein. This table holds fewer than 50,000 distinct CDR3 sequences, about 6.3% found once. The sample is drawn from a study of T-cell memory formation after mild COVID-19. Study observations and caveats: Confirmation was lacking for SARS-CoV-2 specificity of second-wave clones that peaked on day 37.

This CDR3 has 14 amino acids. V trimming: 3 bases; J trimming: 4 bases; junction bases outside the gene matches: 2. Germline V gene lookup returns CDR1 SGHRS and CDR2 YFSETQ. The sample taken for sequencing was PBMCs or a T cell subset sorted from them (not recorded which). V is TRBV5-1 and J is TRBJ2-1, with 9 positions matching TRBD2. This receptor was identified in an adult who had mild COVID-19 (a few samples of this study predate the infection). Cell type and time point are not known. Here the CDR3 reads CASSSTSGYNEQFF. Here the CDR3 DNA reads TGCGCCAGCAGCTCGACTAGCGGTTACAATGAGCAGTTCTTC.